Shown below are 7 T cell receptor beta chains from a single sample sequenced in a study of T-cell memory formation after mild COVID-19. TCRdb independently ran MiXCR on the 5' RACE reads; one entry per CDR3 protein. The table lists roughly 100,000 distinct CDR3 sequences, 13% of them singletons, with about 29% in the top ten. Sequencing used PBMCs or a T cell subset sorted from them (not recorded which). The receptors stem from an adult woman who had mild COVID-19 (a few samples of this study predate the infection). Cell type and time point are not known.

A few counts support this clonotype. This chain joins TRBV11-2 and TRBJ2-5; D not certain. The CDR3 runs 14 residues. V lost 4 bases, J lost 3 bases, and 12 bases lay in between. Germline loops: CDR1 SGHAT, CDR2 FQNNGV. CDR3 sequence reads: CASSWTSGKETQYF. The CDR3 coding sequence is TGTGCCAGCAGCTGGACGTCCGGAAAAGAGACCCAGTACTTC.

This chain joins TRBV29-1 and TRBJ2-7; TRBD2 aligns across 8 bases. Germline values: CDR1 SQVTM, CDR2 ANQGSEA. Unmatched junction bases numbered 13, after V lost 1 base and J lost 2 bases. The CDR3 runs to 17 residues. Here the CDR3 reads CSVEVLREEFGTYEQYF. Here the CDR3 DNA reads TGCAGCGTTGAAGTCTTGCGGGAGGAATTCGGAACCTACGAGCAGTACTTC.

This clonotype was detected only a few times. This chain joins TRBV10-3 and TRBJ2-7; 10 bases are shared with TRBD2. V trimming: 2 bases; J trimming: 3 bases; junction bases outside the gene matches: 4. This CDR3 is built from 15 residues. From germline, CDR1 is ENHRY and CDR2 SYGVKD. The CDR3 region has the DNA TGTGCCATCAGTGAGGGTAGCGGGGGGATCTACGAGCAGTACTTC. Translated, it gives CAISEGSGGIYEQYF.

This clonotype was seen repeatedly, ten times or more. The chain has TRBV7-6 and TRBJ2-7, with 7 bases fitting TRBD2. Germline-derived CDR1 and CDR2 are SGHVS and FNYEAQ. There are 14 residues in the CDR3. Trimming took 5 bases from V and 3 from J; bases not matched to a gene: 7. CDR3: CASSLGGGVYEQYF. The CDR3 DNA is TGTGCCAGCAGCCTCGGTGGGGGGGTCTACGAGCAGTACTTC.

The V and J genes are TRBV2 and TRBJ2-7; no reliable D call. V was clipped by 3 bases and J by 3 bases, with 12 bases between them. The CDR3 contains 14 residues. Germline CDR1 reads SNHLY; CDR2 reads FYNNEI. The CDR3 region has the DNA TGTGCCAGCAGTGACGGGCAGATATACTACGAGCAGTACTTC. Its protein product is CASSDGQIYYEQYF.

The chain links TRBV5-6 to TRBJ2-2; TRBD2 agrees at 7 bases. Germline CDR1 is SGHDT and CDR2 is YYEEEE. J lost 2 bases, V lost 3 bases, and 7 bases had no gene match. This CDR3 comprises 16 residues. This CDR3 is CASSWGSGGNTGELFF. The CDR3 nucleotides are TGTGCCAGCAGCTGGGGATCGGGGGGAAACACCGGGGAGCTGTTTTTT.

The V and J genes are TRBV4-3 and TRBJ2-1; 7 nucleotides align to TRBD1. Germline assignment: CDR1 LGHNA and CDR2 YSLEER. Trimming cost V 0 bases and J 7 bases; bases outside gene matches: 0. The CDR3 extends over 13 amino acids. Here the CDR3 reads CASSQEQGNEQFF. DNA of the CDR3: TGCGCCAGCAGCCAAGAACAGGGGAATGAGCAGTTCTTC.